This T cell receptor beta chain emerged from a study of CD8 T cells in ankylosing spondylitis. TCRdb redid the calling of the 5' RACE reads with MiXCR, one entry per CDR3 protein. The table includes 200,000 or so distinct CDR3 sequences, 18% detected once. This clonotype appeared many times. This clonotype originated in a male donor aged 10 to 35 with ankylosing spondylitis or in good health (not recorded which). Sequencing was performed on blood, either unsorted or a sorted T cell fraction (not recorded which).

In nucleotides, the CDR3 is TGTGCCAGCACAGGAGGGTTGGGCTACACCTTC. This gives the protein CASTGGLGYTF. V gene TRBV6-5 combines with J gene TRBJ1-2; D ambiguous. Germline CDR1 is MNHEY and CDR2 is SVGAGI. The CDR3 length is 11 residues. V was trimmed by 7 bases and J by 8 bases, leaving 11 bases between them.